The 10 T cell receptor beta chains in this list originate from one sample, sequenced in a study of cytomegalovirus exposure and HLA in healthy donors. PCR was performed using 60 Vbeta and 13 Jbeta primers. Data came from immunoSEQ multiplex PCR; TCRdb stores just in-frame clones and leaves some out. The sample has about 100,000 clones; roughly 82% are singletons. The sample consisted of PBMCs. The receptors here all came from a man under 40 in good health and CMV-seropositive.

This chain links TRBV6-6 with TRBJ2-3, with D tentatively TRBD2 (6 bases). Looked up from germline, CDR1 is MNHNY and CDR2 is SVGAGI (reference sequence). This CDR3 has 14 amino acids. Trimming removed 0 bases from V and 4 bases from J, with 8 bases in between. CDR3 DNA sequence: TGTGCCAGCAGTTACTCGACTAGTGCAGATACGCAGTATTTT. Translation: CASSYSTSADTQYF.

The chain is built from TRBV9 and TRBJ1-2; D is possibly TRBD1 (6 bases). V lost 0 bases and J 8 bases, leaving 14 bases between the germline ends. Germline loops: CDR1 SGDLS, CDR2 YYNGEE. The CDR3 has 14 residues. The CDR3 here is CASSVVGGPGGYTF. The CDR3 DNA sequence: TGTGCCAGCAGCGTAGTTGGGGGCCCCGGCGGCTACACCTTC.

This chain uses TRBV19 with TRBJ2-5; 8 positions match TRBD1. This CDR3 is built from 15 residues. After removal of 5 bases from V and 1 base from J, the junction contained 6 bases not matched to a gene. Per the germline V gene, CDR1 is LNHDA and CDR2 is SQIVND (reference sequence). CDR3 region: CASSPGQGPQETQYF. The CDR3, as DNA: TGTGCCAGTAGTCCAGGACAGGGTCCCCAAGAGACCCAGTACTTC.

This clone appeared a few times. This rearrangement joins TRBV5-5 to TRBJ2-1; a possible D gene is TRBD2 (5 bases). With 4 bases removed from V and 8 bases from J, the gap between germline ends came to 19 bases. Germline CDR1 reads SGHKS; CDR2 reads YYEKEE (reference sequence). The CDR3 contains 15 residues. DNA for the CDR3: TGTGCCAGCAGCCTCGAATCTCGGGATTTCGATGAGCAGTTCTTC. As protein: CASSLESRDFDEQFF.

V gene TRBV27 combines with J gene TRBJ2-2; tentative D call: TRBD2 (5 bases). Trimming left V 5 bases short and J 5 bases short, with 12 bases between. The CDR3 is made up of 14 amino acids. The germline V gene encodes CDR1 MNHEY and CDR2 SMNVEV (reference sequence). CDR3 bases: TGTGCCAGCAGTGCGTTACTAGTAACCGGGGAGCTGTTTTTT. Encoded protein: CASSALLVTGELFF.

DNA of the CDR3: TGTGCCAGCAGCTTGACAGAGGCCTACGAGCAGTACTTC. It codes for CASSLTEAYEQYF. The chain carries TRBV7-9 and TRBJ2-7, with TRBD1 as a possible D gene (5 bases). The CDR3 runs 13 residues. V lost 3 bases and J 2 bases, leaving 8 bases between the germline ends. CDR1 SEHNR and CDR2 FQNEAQ come from the germline V gene (reference sequence).

V and J are TRBV11-2 and TRBJ1-1, with D tentatively TRBD1 (5 bases). Trimming pared 0 bases from V and 1 base from J, leaving 9 bases between. CDR3 size: 15 residues. The germline gives CDR1 SGHAT, CDR2 FQNNGV. The CDR3 sequence: CASSLERGRNTEAFF. DNA of the CDR3: TGTGCCAGCAGCTTAGAAAGGGGCAGGAACACTGAAGCTTTCTTT.

The V gene is TRBV4-2, the J gene TRBJ2-5; 12 nucleotides line up with TRBD2. The length of the CDR3 is 16 residues. From germline, CDR1 is LGHNA and CDR2 YNFKEQ. The V gene end was trimmed by 1 base and the J gene end by 4 bases; junction bases not matched to a gene: 4. The CDR3 DNA sequence: TGTGCCAGCAGCCAAGCGGCTAGCGGGGGGGCAGAGACCCAGTACTTC. This translates into CASSQAASGGAETQYF.

V is TRBV7-9 and J is TRBJ2-5; 7 positions match TRBD2. After removal of 8 bases from V and 5 bases from J, the junction contained 14 bases not matched to a gene. CDR3 length: 15 amino acids. Germline V CDR1 and CDR2: SEHNR, FQNEAQ (reference sequence). CDR3 protein: CASVTGEGLTETQYF. The CDR3 region has the DNA TGTGCCAGCGTAACGGGGGAGGGGCTCACCGAGACCCAGTACTTC.

V is TRBV6-1 and J is TRBJ1-1; TRBD1 agrees at 8 bases. The CDR3 is 14 amino acids. Germline lookup yields CDR1 MNHNS and CDR2 SASEGT. With 6 bases clipped from V and 5 bases from J, the junction kept 8 bases outside the gene matches. CDR3 bases: TGTGCCAGCAGGCAGGGGGCTTGGGAGACTGAAGCTTTCTTT. Protein sequence: CASRQGAWETEAFF.